The 30 T cell receptor beta chains below come from one sample, sequenced in a study of T-cell memory formation after mild COVID-19. MiXCR, applied by TCRdb to the 5' RACE reads, yields one record per CDR3 protein. The profile shows about 200,000 distinct CDR3 sequences, around 18% of them singletons. Sequenced: PBMCs or a T cell subset sorted from them (not recorded which). The receptors were sampled from an adult woman who had mild COVID-19 (a few samples of this study predate the infection). Cell type and time point are not known.

This clonotype was counted between two and nine times. The chain combines TRBV20-1 with TRBJ1-1; D is possibly TRBD1 (6 bases). V was clipped by 4 bases and J by 5 bases, with 14 bases between them. The CDR3 loop spans 13 amino acids. Per germline, CDR1 DFQATT and CDR2 SNEGSKA (reference sequence). The CDR3 protein is CSANPRGGTEAFF. In DNA form, the CDR3 reads TGCAGTGCTAACCCAAGGGGGGGGACTGAAGCTTTCTTT.

This clonotype was observed a handful of times. The chain combines TRBV11-3 with TRBJ2-7; TRBD1 might be the D (6 bases). CDR3 size: 15 residues. Germline V gene sequence: CDR1 SGHNT, CDR2 YENEEA. Trimming removed 2 bases at V and 3 bases at J, with 14 bases between. The CDR3 reads CASSLIKDSFYEQYF. CDR3 coding DNA: TGTGCCAGCAGCTTAATAAAGGACAGCTTCTACGAGCAGTACTTC.

This clonotype was found a few times. This sequence joins TRBV4-3 and TRBJ2-7; 9 nucleotides line up with TRBD2. The CDR3 totals 18 residues. The germline V gene has CDR1 LGHNA and CDR2 YSLEER. V shed 4 bases and J 2 bases; nucleotides not matched to a gene: 15. CDR3 residues: CASSPGEISGRGAYEQYF. Written as DNA, the CDR3 is TGCGCCAGCAGCCCCGGAGAGATTAGCGGGAGAGGAGCCTACGAGCAGTACTTC.

This clonotype was observed a few times. The V and J genes are TRBV5-1 and TRBJ2-1, with 8 bases identical to TRBD2. This CDR3 is built from 15 residues. Trimming took 2 bases from V and 4 from J; bases not matched to a gene: 5. CDR1 is SGHRS and CDR2 is YFSETQ in the germline V gene. The CDR3 region has the DNA TGCGCCAGCAGCTTCCAACTAGCGGATTACAATGAGCAGTTCTTC. Translated: CASSFQLADYNEQFF.

This clonotype was detected a few times. The rearrangement uses TRBV4-1 and TRBJ2-3; D unresolved. CDR1 and CDR2 from the germline V gene are MGHRA and YSYEKL. Between the trimmed V and J ends, which lost 2 bases and 4 bases, there was a span of 7 bases. This CDR3 is 13 amino acids long. CDR3 bases: TGCGCCAGCAGCCAATCCCCAGCAGATACGCAGTATTTT. Protein sequence: CASSQSPADTQYF.

Concerning this clonotype: Possible read error: a much larger clone is one base away. The CDR3 ends on some other residue instead of the conserved phenylalanine or tryptophan, so this is likely a read error. The chain's CDR3 is CASTDFGETQYL. As DNA, the CDR3 is TGTGCCAGTACAGACTTTGGGGAGACCCAGTACCTC. This rearrangement joins TRBV7-9 to TRBJ2-5, with unresolved D. V lost 9 bases to trimming and J lost 5 bases, with 13 bases between them. CDR1 and CDR2 (germline): SEHNR, FQNEAQ (reference sequence). This CDR3 is built from 12 residues.

This chain joins TRBV3-1 and TRBJ1-2; no firm D call. Deletions cut 1 base from V and 7 bases from J, with 7 bases between. CDR1 is LGHDT, CDR2 YNNKEL, per germline (reference sequence). The CDR3 sequence is 12 residues long. Here the CDR3 DNA reads TGTGCCAGCAGCCAAGTTCGACGTGGCTACACCTTC. Translating it yields CASSQVRRGYTF.

The chain carries TRBV12-5 and TRBJ1-1, with unresolved D. V lost 1 base to trimming and J lost 5 bases, with 8 bases between them. The V gene's germline CDR1 is LGHNT and CDR2 FRNRAP. The CDR3 is 13 amino acids. The CDR3 here is CASGLGGWTEAFF. The CDR3 DNA sequence: TGTGCTAGTGGTTTGGGAGGGTGGACTGAAGCTTTCTTT.

The V gene is TRBV20-1, the J gene TRBJ2-1; 10 bases are shared with TRBD2. With V trimmed by 6 bases and J by 10 bases, 9 bases remained unmatched. This CDR3 has 13 residues. Germline CDR1 is DFQATT and CDR2 is SNEGSKA (reference sequence). The DNA of the CDR3 is TGCAGTGCCCAACTAGCGGGACGGGCGGAGCAGTTCTTC. This gives the protein CSAQLAGRAEQFF.

Comment on this clonotype: A junction end diverges from the germline sequence, so it may reflect a read error. This chain links TRBV6-1 with TRBJ2-1; 9 nucleotides align to TRBD1. Germline lookup yields CDR1 MNHNS and CDR2 SASEGT. The CDR3 has 12 residues. The CDR3 DNA reads as TGCGAGACAGGGGGCTCCTACAATGAGCAGTTCTTC. Encoded protein: CETGGSYNEQFF.

This clonotype was seen only a few times. The rearrangement links TRBV24-1 to TRBJ2-3; 8 bases are a match to TRBD1. Germline V lookup: CDR1 KGHDR, CDR2 SFDVKD. V was clipped by 4 bases and J by 6 bases; unmatched bases: 14. The CDR3 consists of 17 residues. The CDR3 loop reads CATSDRVVGQVGDTQYF. CDR3 DNA sequence: TGTGCCACCAGTGACCGAGTAGTGGGACAGGTTGGCGATACGCAGTATTTT.

V usage is TRBV12-3 or TRBV12-4 and J usage is TRBJ2-3, with a weak D call TRBD2 (6 bases). This CDR3 spans 13 amino acids. Trimming shortened V by 7 bases and J by 6 bases, and 14 bases separated the two germline ends. The CDR3 DNA reads TGTGCCAGCACCCGCTCTAGCGTGGATACGCAGTATTTT. It is translated as CASTRSSVDTQYF.

This clonotype was detected only a few times. The chain uses TRBV27 and TRBJ1-2; 7 positions agree with TRBD1. The germline V gene encodes CDR1 MNHEY and CDR2 SMNVEV (reference sequence). The CDR3 is made up of 13 amino acids. V gave up 3 bases and J gave up 7 bases; unmatched junction bases: 5. CDR3 region: CASSLGQLGGYTF. The DNA of the CDR3 is TGTGCCAGCAGTTTGGGACAGTTGGGTGGCTACACCTTC.

J is TRBJ2-5 and V is TRBV2, with 12 bases fitting TRBD2. This CDR3 has 15 residues. CDR1 is SNHLY, CDR2 FYNNEI, per germline. With V trimmed by 5 bases and J by 4 bases, 5 bases remained unmatched. CDR3 residues: CASSRLAGVVETQYF. The DNA of the CDR3 is TGTGCCAGCAGTCGACTAGCGGGAGTAGTAGAGACCCAGTACTTC.

At least ten counts were recorded for this clonotype. The chain uses TRBV7-7 and TRBJ2-7, with D perhaps assigned TRBD1 or TRBD2 (5 bases each). CDR1 and CDR2 from the germline V gene are SSHAT and FNYEAQ (reference sequence). The length of the CDR3 is 13 residues. With 5 bases removed from V and 2 bases from J, the gap between germline ends came to 10 bases. The CDR3 loop reads CASSQGPAYEQYF. CDR3 nucleotide sequence: TGTGCCAGCAGCCAGGGACCTGCCTACGAGCAGTACTTC.

This clonotype was recorded a few times. The chain is built from TRBV7-8 and TRBJ1-5, with D possibly TRBD1 on 5 matching bases. Germline loops: CDR1 SGHVS, CDR2 FQNEAQ. Trimming removed 0 bases at V and 4 bases at J, with 7 bases between. CDR3 length equals 14 residues. This CDR3 reads CASSLAQVNQPQHF. The CDR3 DNA reads TGTGCCAGCAGCTTAGCACAGGTGAATCAGCCCCAGCATTTT.

The V gene is TRBV9, the J gene TRBJ1-2, with a weak D call TRBD1 (5 bases). The CDR3 totals 16 residues. V dropped 0 bases and J dropped 4 bases, with 16 bases sitting between them. Germline loops: CDR1 SGDLS, CDR2 YYNGEE. CDR3 protein: CASSVGPDSSIYGYTF. The CDR3 DNA reads as TGTGCCAGCAGCGTAGGACCAGACAGCTCCATCTATGGCTACACCTTC.

This clonotype was recorded a few times. The V gene is TRBV5-1, the J gene TRBJ2-4; D gene ambiguous. The CDR3 loop spans 14 amino acids. Trimming shortened V by 0 bases and J by 5 bases, and 9 bases separated the two germline ends. The germline V gene has CDR1 SGHRS and CDR2 YFSETQ. In DNA form, the CDR3 reads TGCGCCAGCAGCTTGGACGGATCGGAAAACATTCAGTACTTC. Protein sequence: CASSLDGSENIQYF.

The chain links TRBV6-5 to TRBJ1-2, with D possibly matching TRBD1 (5 bases). The CDR3 runs to 11 residues. V was cut by 6 bases and J by 10 bases, with 12 bases left in between. The germline V gene has CDR1 MNHEY and CDR2 SVGAGI. CDR3 sequence: CASSSGTIYTF. In DNA form, the CDR3 reads TGTGCCAGCAGCTCCGGGACCATCTACACCTTC.

This clonotype was detected a few times. The rearrangement uses TRBV7-2 and TRBJ2-5; TRBD2 matches 7 bases. The length of the CDR3 is 14 residues. Germline loops: CDR1 SGHTA, CDR2 FQGNSA. V shed 3 bases and J 5 bases; nucleotides not matched to a gene: 6. CDR3 amino acids: CASSFGPAGETQYF. The CDR3 nucleotides are TGTGCCAGCAGCTTCGGCCCAGCGGGGGAGACCCAGTACTTC.

The chain links TRBV11-2 to TRBJ2-7; D unresolved. Germline lookup yields CDR1 SGHAT and CDR2 FQNNGV. The CDR3 sequence is 11 residues long. The ends were cut back, 8 bases at V and 3 bases at J, with 8 bases in the middle. The CDR3 sequence is CASGHNYEQYF. The CDR3 nucleotides are TGTGCCAGCGGCCACAACTACGAGCAGTACTTC.

V and J are TRBV7-3 and TRBJ2-2, with D hard to call. V lost 2 bases and J 7 bases, leaving 8 bases between the germline ends. The CDR3 length is 13 residues. CDR1 and CDR2 from the germline V gene are SGHTA and FQGTGA. CDR3 DNA sequence: TGTGCCAGCAGCTTATCGGGTCGCGGGGAGCTGTTTTTT. This codes for CASSLSGRGELFF.

This clonotype was recorded a few times. The CDR3 DNA is TGTGCCAGCAGTCAGGGGTTTAGCACAGATACGCAGTATTTT. Translation: CASSQGFSTDTQYF. V gene TRBV6-1 combines with J gene TRBJ2-3; D is possibly TRBD1 (6 bases). CDR3 length: 14 amino acids. V lost 5 bases and J lost 0, with 9 bases in between. In germline, CDR1 is MNHNS, CDR2 SASEGT.

A few counts support this clonotype. The chain joins TRBV20-1 to TRBJ2-7; either TRBD1 or TRBD2 may fit D (5 bases each). The CDR3 spans 15 residues. The V and J ends lost 3 bases and 2 bases respectively, with 17 bases between them. CDR1 is DFQATT, CDR2 SNEGSKA, per germline (reference sequence). In nucleotides, the CDR3 is TGCAGTGCTAGGGCTCGGGACCACTCGACCTACGAGCAGTACTTC. Amino acid sequence: CSARARDHSTYEQYF.

This clonotype was found a few times. The chain combines TRBV6-5 with TRBJ2-7, with a weak D call TRBD1 (5 bases). V was pared by 2 bases and J by 4 bases, with 12 bases between. CDR3 length: 14 amino acids. Germline lookup yields CDR1 MNHEY and CDR2 SVGAGI. The CDR3 bases are TGTGCCAGCAGTTACGTAGGGGCCGTATACGAGCAGTACTTC. This sequence encodes CASSYVGAVYEQYF.

The chain combines TRBV7-9 with TRBJ1-2; 10 bases match TRBD1. CDR3 length: 14 residues. The J segment lost 6 bases and the V segment lost 4 bases, leaving 5 bases of the junction unmatched. The germline gives CDR1 SEHNR, CDR2 FQNEAQ (reference sequence). The CDR3 sequence: CASSSPDRGNGYTF. DNA of the CDR3: TGTGCCAGCAGCTCCCCGGACAGGGGGAATGGCTACACCTTC.

This chain links TRBV29-1 with TRBJ2-1; D unresolved. V shed 7 bases and J shed 2 bases, with 15 bases lying between them. The germline gives CDR1 SQVTM, CDR2 ANQGSEA. The CDR3 loop spans 14 amino acids. Here the CDR3 DNA reads TGCAGCGAGGCCGCTTCTGGGACCTACAATGAGCAGTTCTTC. Translated, it gives CSEAASGTYNEQFF.

The chain is built from TRBV7-9 and TRBJ2-3; a possible D gene is TRBD2 (6 bases). Germline CDR1 is SEHNR and CDR2 is FQNEAQ (reference sequence). The CDR3 runs to 15 residues. Trimming removed 5 bases at V and 0 bases at J, with 12 bases between. Here the CDR3 DNA reads TGTGCCAGCAGCCCCGGGACTGCTAGCACAGATACGCAGTATTTT. It codes for CASSPGTASTDTQYF.

The sample holds a few counts of this clonotype. The rearrangement uses TRBV29-1 and TRBJ1-2, with D possibly being TRBD1 (6 bases). Germline V gene data show CDR1 as SQVTM and CDR2 as ANQGSEA. The CDR3 has 14 amino acids. V lost 0 bases, J lost 5 bases, and 13 bases lay in between. CDR3 in amino acids: CSVEDIRGGYGYTF. The CDR3 DNA sequence: TGCAGCGTTGAAGATATCAGAGGGGGTTATGGCTACACCTTC.

This clonotype was seen only a few times. This chain links TRBV9 with TRBJ2-3; no definite D call. Trimming removed 0 bases at V and 4 bases at J, with 6 bases between. Per germline, CDR1 SGDLS and CDR2 YYNGEE. The CDR3 extends over 13 amino acids. The CDR3 here is CASSVAWADTQYF. The CDR3 DNA is TGTGCCAGCAGCGTAGCTTGGGCAGATACGCAGTATTTT.